This TCR beta chain was recovered during a study of T cell responses to AZD1222 COVID-19 vaccine. Sequenced by immunoSEQ multiplex PCR; TCRdb stores in-frame clones only, minus some. Of fewer than 120,000 clones detected, roughly 93% appear once; the ten largest clones hold about 3.1%. Unmatched junction bases numbered 4, after V lost 0 bases and J lost 5 bases. There are 14 residues in the CDR3. Germline V gene data show CDR1 as SGHDT and CDR2 as YYEEEE. This chain joins TRBV5-6 and TRBJ1-2; TRBD1 matches 7 bases. The TCR comes from an adult who received the AZD1222 COVID-19 vaccine. The sequenced sample was peripheral blood, obtained 28 days after the second AZD1222 dose. The CDR3 region is CASSLDRGLYGYTF. CDR3 nucleotide sequence: TGTGCCAGCAGCTTGGACAGGGGTTTATATGGCTACACCTTC.